This T cell receptor beta chain comes out of a study of shared clonotypes between healthy human individuals. This clone was observed a handful of times. CDR1 is MDHEN, CDR2 SYDVKM, per germline. V lost 4 bases and J lost 6; bases outside the gene matches: 3. The CDR3 has 15 residues. Under the authors' procedure: Junction-only immunoSEQ sequences carried no quality scores, so filtering differed. Clones were sequenced by immunoSEQ multiplex PCR, and TCRdb holds only the in-frame ones, with some missing. The DNA was the basis for D and trimming; V, J and clone size are from that table. The data show 780,000 or so clones, roughly 72% seen once.

V usage is TRBV28 and J usage is TRBJ2-7; 16 bases map to TRBD2. Input material: memory CD4+ T cells sorted from blood. As to subset: CD45RA-negative fraction. This clonotype was obtained from a woman in her twenties or thirties in good health. CDR3: CASSSGLAGGGEQYF. The CDR3 region has the DNA TGTGCCAGCAGTTCGGGACTAGCGGGAGGGGGCGAGCAGTACTTC.